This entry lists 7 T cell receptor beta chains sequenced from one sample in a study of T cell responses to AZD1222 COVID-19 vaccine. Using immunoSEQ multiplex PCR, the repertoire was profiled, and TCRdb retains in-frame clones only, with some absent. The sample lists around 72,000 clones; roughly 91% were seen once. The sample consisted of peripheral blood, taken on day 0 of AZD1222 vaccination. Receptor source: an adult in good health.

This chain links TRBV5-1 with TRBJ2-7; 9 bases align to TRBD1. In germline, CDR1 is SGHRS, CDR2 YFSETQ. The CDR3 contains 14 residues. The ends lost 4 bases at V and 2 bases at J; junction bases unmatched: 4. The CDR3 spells CASSGRQGAYEQYF. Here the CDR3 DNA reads TGCGCCAGCAGCGGAAGACAGGGGGCCTACGAGCAGTACTTC.

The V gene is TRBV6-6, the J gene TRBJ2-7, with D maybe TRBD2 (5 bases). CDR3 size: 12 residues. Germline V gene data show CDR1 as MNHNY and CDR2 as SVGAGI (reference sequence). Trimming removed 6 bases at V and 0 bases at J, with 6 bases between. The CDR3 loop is CASSGDSYEQYF. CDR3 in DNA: TGTGCCAGCAGCGGGGACTCCTACGAGCAGTACTTC.

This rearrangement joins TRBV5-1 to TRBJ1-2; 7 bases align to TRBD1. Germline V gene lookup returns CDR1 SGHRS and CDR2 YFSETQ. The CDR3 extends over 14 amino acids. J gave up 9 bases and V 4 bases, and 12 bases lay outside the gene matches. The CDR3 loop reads CASSDTASQGSYTF. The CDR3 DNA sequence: TGCGCCAGCAGCGACACCGCTTCACAGGGGAGCTACACCTTC.

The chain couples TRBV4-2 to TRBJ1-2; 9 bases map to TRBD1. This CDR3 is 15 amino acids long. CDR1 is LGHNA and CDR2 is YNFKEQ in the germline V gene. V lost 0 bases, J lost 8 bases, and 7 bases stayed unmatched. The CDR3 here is CASSQEIRTGVGYTF. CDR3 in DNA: TGTGCCAGCAGCCAAGAAATCCGGACAGGGGTCGGCTACACCTTC.

CDR3 amino acids: CASSPTPLLQQAPNYGYTF. The CDR3, as DNA: TGTGCCAGCTCACCTACTCCACTCCTCCAGCAGGCGCCCAACTATGGCTACACCTTC. The chain recombines TRBV18 with TRBJ1-2; unclear D gene. Trimming left V 3 bases short and J 2 bases short, with 25 bases between. The CDR3 has 19 amino acids. Germline CDR1 reads KGHSH; CDR2 reads LQKENI.

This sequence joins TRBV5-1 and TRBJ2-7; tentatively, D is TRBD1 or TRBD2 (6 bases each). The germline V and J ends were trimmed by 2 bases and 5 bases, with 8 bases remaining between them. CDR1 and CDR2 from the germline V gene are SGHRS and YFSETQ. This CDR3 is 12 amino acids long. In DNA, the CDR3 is TGCGCCAGCAGCTTCGGGGGCCACGAGCAGTACTTC. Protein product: CASSFGGHEQYF.

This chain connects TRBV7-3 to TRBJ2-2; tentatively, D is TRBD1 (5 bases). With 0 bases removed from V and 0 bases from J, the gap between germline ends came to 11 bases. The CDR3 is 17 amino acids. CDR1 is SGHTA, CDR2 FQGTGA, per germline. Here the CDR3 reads CASSLTQGAPNTGELFF. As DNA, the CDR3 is TGTGCCAGCAGCTTAACGCAAGGGGCCCCGAACACCGGGGAGCTGTTTTTT.